What follows describes a single T cell receptor (beta chain). The antigen is unknown. The V gene's germline CDR1 is SGHAT and CDR2 FQNNGV. This CDR3 contains 16 residues. V dropped 0 bases and J dropped 4 bases, with 16 bases sitting between them. These data come from a study of graft-versus-host responses after intestinal transplantation. Study details: Induction using anti-thymocyte globulin, followed by tacrolimus and steroids for roughly 3 years, was given to all recipients.

Sequenced by immunoSEQ multiplex PCR; TCRdb stores in-frame clones only, minus some. The sample records 85,000 to 100,000 clones, 90% to 95% being singletons. Study results and caveats: Within the allografts of patients who had graft-donor T cell macrochimerism, graft-versus-host to host-versus-graft clonal ratios were high. Recipient bone marrow held GvH clones, some seen earlier in ileum or blood. There was an association between peak levels of circulating GvH clones and early post-transplant HvG declines.

The receptor was derived from a human donor who received an intestinal transplant. The chain has TRBV11-2 and TRBJ2-7, with a weak D call TRBD1 (5 bases). The material sequenced was unstimulated CD8+ T cells sorted from spleen or lymph node cells, taken before intestinal transplant. For the CDR3, the DNA is TGTGCCAGCAGCTTAGATCACGAGACAGTAGTATACGAGCAGTACTTC. It translates to CASSLDHETVVYEQYF.